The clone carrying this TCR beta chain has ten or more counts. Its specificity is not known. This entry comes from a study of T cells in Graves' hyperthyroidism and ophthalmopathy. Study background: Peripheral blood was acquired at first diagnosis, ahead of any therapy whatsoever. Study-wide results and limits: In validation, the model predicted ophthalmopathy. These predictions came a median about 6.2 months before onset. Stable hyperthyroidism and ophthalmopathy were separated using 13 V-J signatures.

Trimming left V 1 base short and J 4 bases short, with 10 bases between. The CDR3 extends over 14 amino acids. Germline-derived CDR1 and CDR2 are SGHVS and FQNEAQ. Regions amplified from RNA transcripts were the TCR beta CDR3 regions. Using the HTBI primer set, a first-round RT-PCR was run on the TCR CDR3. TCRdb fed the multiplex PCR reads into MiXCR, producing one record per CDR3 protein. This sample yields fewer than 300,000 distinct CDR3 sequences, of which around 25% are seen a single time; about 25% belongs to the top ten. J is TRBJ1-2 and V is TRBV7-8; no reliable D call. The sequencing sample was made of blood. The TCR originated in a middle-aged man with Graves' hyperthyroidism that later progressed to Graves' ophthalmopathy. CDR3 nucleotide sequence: TGTGCCAGCAGCTTAGGGCCGATAATCTATGGCTACACCTTC. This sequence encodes CASSLGPIIYGYTF.